The sequence of this T cell receptor beta chain was determined in a study of blood T cell repertoires in COVID-19. Study as a whole: The United States, Italy and Spain provided the acute and convalescent COVID-19 samples. Sources were T cells, B-cell-depleted T cells, or PBMCs; the material itself was cDNA or gDNA.

Original methodology: Using reference gene primer amplification, nucleated cell counts were estimated. The repertoire was sequenced with immunoSEQ multiplex PCR; TCRdb's copy has only in-frame clones and lacks some. D and trimming come from the DNA, and the V and J calls and clone size come from that table. Of approximately 82,000 clones in the sample, over 80% were seen once. CDR3 length: 13 residues. Germline values: CDR1 GTSNPN, CDR2 SVGIG (reference sequence). V lost 7 bases and J 0 bases, leaving 13 bases between the germline ends. The sample consisted of peripheral blood. The clonotype originates from a woman aged 55-69 years with active COVID-19. The chain combines TRBV30 with TRBJ2-7; a weak D match, TRBD1 (5 bases). CDR3 region: CASTAPGSYEQYF. The CDR3 nucleotides read TGTGCCTCGACAGCCCCGGGCTCCTACGAGCAGTACTTC.